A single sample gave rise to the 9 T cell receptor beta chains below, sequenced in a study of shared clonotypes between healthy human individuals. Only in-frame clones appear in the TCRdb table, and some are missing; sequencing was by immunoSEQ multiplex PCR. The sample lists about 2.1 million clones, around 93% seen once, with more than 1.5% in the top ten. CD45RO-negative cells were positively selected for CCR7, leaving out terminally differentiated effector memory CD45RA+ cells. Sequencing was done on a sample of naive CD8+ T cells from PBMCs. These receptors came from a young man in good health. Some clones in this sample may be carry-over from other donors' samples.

The CDR3 DNA reads as TGTGCCAGCACCCTGACGGACAGGGGGGGCAATGAGCAGTTCTTC. It yields the protein CASTLTDRGGNEQFF. The chain carries TRBV11-2 and TRBJ2-1, with 10 positions matching TRBD1. With 7 bases clipped from V and 6 bases from J, the junction kept 9 bases outside the gene matches. CDR3 length: 15 residues. The germline CDR1 and CDR2 sequences are SGHAT and FQNNGV.

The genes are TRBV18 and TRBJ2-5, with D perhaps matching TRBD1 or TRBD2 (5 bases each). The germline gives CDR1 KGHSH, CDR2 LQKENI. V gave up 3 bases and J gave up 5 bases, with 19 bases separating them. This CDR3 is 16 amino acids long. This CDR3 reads CASSPSRGAGKETQYF. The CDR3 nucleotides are TGTGCCAGCTCACCTAGCCGGGGTGCAGGGAAGGAGACCCAGTACTTC.

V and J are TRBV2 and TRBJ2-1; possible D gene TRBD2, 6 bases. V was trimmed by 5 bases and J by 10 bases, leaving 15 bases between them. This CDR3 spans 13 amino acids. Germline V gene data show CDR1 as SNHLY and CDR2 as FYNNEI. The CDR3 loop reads CASSPRLDREQFF. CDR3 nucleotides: TGTGCCAGCAGTCCCCGACTAGACCGAGAGCAGTTCTTC.

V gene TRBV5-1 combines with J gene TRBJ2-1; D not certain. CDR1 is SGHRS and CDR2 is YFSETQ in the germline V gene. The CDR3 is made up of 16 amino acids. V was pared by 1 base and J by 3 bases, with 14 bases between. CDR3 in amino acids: CASSLRGRQGYNEQFF. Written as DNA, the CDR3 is TGCGCCAGCAGCTTGAGAGGCAGGCAAGGCTACAATGAGCAGTTCTTC.

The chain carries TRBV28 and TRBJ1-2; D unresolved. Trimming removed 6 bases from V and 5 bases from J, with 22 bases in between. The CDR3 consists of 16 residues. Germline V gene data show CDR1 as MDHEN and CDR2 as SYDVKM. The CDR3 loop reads CASSSPWAAKSYGYTF. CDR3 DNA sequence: TGTGCCAGCAGCTCTCCCTGGGCCGCGAAGTCATATGGCTACACCTTC.

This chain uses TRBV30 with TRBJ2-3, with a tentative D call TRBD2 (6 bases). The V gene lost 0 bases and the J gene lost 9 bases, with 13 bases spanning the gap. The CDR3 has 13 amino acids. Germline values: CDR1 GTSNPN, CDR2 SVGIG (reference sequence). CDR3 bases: TGTGCCTGGAGTGTACCCGACCGGGGGACGCAGTATTTT. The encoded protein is CAWSVPDRGTQYF.

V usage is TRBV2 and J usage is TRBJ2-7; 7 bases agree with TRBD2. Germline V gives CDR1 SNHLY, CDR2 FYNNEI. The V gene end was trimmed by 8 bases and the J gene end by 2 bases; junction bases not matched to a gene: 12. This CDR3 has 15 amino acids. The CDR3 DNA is TGTGCCAGCTCCCCGCGCCAGCGGGATCCCTACGAGCAGTACTTC. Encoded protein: CASSPRQRDPYEQYF.

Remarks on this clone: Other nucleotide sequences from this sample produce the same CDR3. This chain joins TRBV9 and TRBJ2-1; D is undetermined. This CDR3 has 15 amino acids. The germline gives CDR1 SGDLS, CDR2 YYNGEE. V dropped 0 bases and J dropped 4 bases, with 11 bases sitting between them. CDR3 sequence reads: CASSVGVGSYNEQFF. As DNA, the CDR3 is TGTGCCAGCAGCGTAGGTGTCGGATCTTACAATGAGCAGTTCTTC.

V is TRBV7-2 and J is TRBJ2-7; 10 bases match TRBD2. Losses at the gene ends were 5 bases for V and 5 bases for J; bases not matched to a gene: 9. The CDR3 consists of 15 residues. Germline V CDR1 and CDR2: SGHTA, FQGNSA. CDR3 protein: CASSALAGAPDEQYF. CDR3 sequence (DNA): TGTGCCAGCAGCGCCCTAGCGGGAGCCCCCGACGAGCAGTACTTC.